This T cell receptor (beta chain) was retrieved from a study of shared clonotypes between healthy human individuals (dated by TCRdb to about 2020). Regarding the research as a whole: The cohort included three men and a couple of women between 18 and 49 years of age. Between about 0.9 and 9 billion PBMCs per donor were obtained by leukapheresis. To estimate repertoire size and how much clonotypes are shared between individuals, the study performed deep sequencing of blood TCR repertoires from a handful of healthy adults. Different laboratories and diverse techniques were used to prepare libraries and sequence TCR repertoires, to increase sequencing depth and limit assay-specific biases. For each donor, three plates each were used for CD4 naive and CD4 memory, two plates were used for CD8 naive, and one plate was used for CD8 memory. The paper's findings and limits, for the study overall: Compared with non-shared clonotypes, the clonotypes found in all four sorted-subset donors had higher generation probabilities. Larger estimated clonotype richness was generally found for naive subsets than for memory subsets. Sampling was limited to blood, and TCR repertoires in tissue likely differ from TCR repertoires in blood. Rarefaction of sorted-subset datasets indicated incomplete sequencing despite the large sequencing depth. Because the study included only a small number of donors, the genetic and exposure-history diversity represented was limited. Based on pairwise subsampling, the degree of clonotype sharing among donors was expected to be affected by sequencing depth. Across several donors, around 5% of naive CD4, more than 3% of naive CD8, approximately 2.5% of memory CD4, and approximately 0.4% of memory CD8 clonotypes were shared.

Using the deep immunoSEQ assay, TCR CDR3 regions were amplified from genomic DNA by multiplex PCR. Extracted genomic DNA from each cell subset was distributed evenly across all wells of several immunoSEQ 96-well plates, and each plate was treated as a replicate. For sorted subsets, each replicate PCR was loaded with 200 ng genomic DNA, equivalent to about 30,000 T cell genomes. The purified libraries were quantified using a Qubit 3.0 fluorometer, sized with a Bioanalyzer 2100, and then quantified again using the KAPA Library Quantification kit. Every immunoSEQ 96-well plate was sequenced on a dedicated single-read 150-cycle Illumina NextSeq 550 flow cell. The source study handled its data this way. The immunoSEQ output contained only junctional sequences without quality scores, so filtering could not match that applied to full-length reads. To assign V/J genes and CDR3, sequences were annotated against IMGT germline references using PyIR, a Python wrapper for IgBLAST v1.9. Any read was removed if the V/J assignment was weak (E-value above 1e-6), the CDR3 was missing, or the read contained stop codons, out-of-frame junctions, or ambiguous translated residues. V3J clonotypes were defined as sequences sharing the same inferred V gene, J gene, and CDR3 amino acid sequence. Percentage overlap between repertoires was computed as shared unique clonotypes divided by the size of the smaller repertoire. Three approaches were used to assess repertoire richness: RTK rarefaction, the Chao1 estimator, and Recon v2.1 estimates of unobserved clonotypes. For all TCRbeta clonotypes obtained by the gDNA method from a few donors, generation probabilities were computed with OLGA. TCRdb carries this immuneACCESS record with in-frame sequences only. Its versions omit some clonotypes, under half of them owing to an unresolved V gene in the studies checked, with the rest unexplained. That table is the source of V, J and clone size, and D and trimming were worked out from the DNA. The sample contains about 1.1 million clones, around 78% of them found a single time. The ten largest clones capture 0.5% to 0.65% of the sample.

The CDR3 spans 14 residues, from the cysteine through the phenylalanine. The only DNA kept is the CDR3, 42 bases in frame from the first base. In the germline V gene (reference sequence), CDR1 corresponds to LNHNV and CDR2 to YYDKDF. Trimming at the junction amounts to 7 bases on V and 2 bases on J, and the germline ends lie 11 bases apart. The donors were healthy, HIV-negative adults who had no recently reported acute infections or vaccinations. Every donor was a Caucasian adult residing in Nashville, Tennessee, USA. CD4+ T cells were enriched through magnetic negative selection, after which naive cells were positively selected on CD45RA and the remaining negative fraction served as the memory subset. Blood was obtained by leukapheresis, after which PBMCs were separated by Ficoll-Histopaque density gradient centrifugation and cryopreserved in liquid nitrogen vapor phase. Analytical flow cytometry was used to check the purity and quantity of each magnetically sorted T cell population. From each sorted fraction, genomic DNA was isolated and quantified by UV absorbance on a Nanodrop 2000c.

About this clone itself: This receptor's antigen is unknown. The input lacks base qualities; no much larger clone sits a single base away.

Here the chain combines TRBV15 and TRBJ2-2; the D gene could be TRBD1 or TRBD2, each one agreeing over 5 bases. The clonotype was recovered from a man between 18 and 29 years old in good health. Some clones in this sample may be carry-over from other donors' samples. The sample comprised memory CD4+ T cells from PBMCs. Sample cell subset or site, as interpreted from the label and publication: CD45RA-negative fraction. The DNA sequence is given as TGTGCCACCAATTGGGGGTCTAACACCGGGGAGCTGTTTTTT. It translates to CATNWGSNTGELFF.